This TCR beta chain was captured in a study of cytomegalovirus exposure and HLA in healthy donors. The table lists this clone with a count of one. The data were produced by immunoSEQ multiplex PCR, yet TCRdb's version contains in-frame clones alone and is incomplete. The data show tens of thousands of clones, roughly nine tenths seen once. Donors came from a validation cohort of over a hundred subjects, distinct from the first 666-subject cohort. The sequenced sample consisted of PBMCs. The clonotype originates from a man aged 18 to 29 in good health and CMV-seronegative.

CDR3 DNA: TGTGCCAGCAGCTTAGGAGGCGGGGTCGGGACCCAGTACTTC. It yields the protein CASSLGGGVGTQYF. The chain recombines TRBV5-4 with TRBJ2-5; a weak D match, TRBD2 (6 bases). Per germline, CDR1 SGHNT and CDR2 YYREEE (reference sequence). V was trimmed by 2 bases and J by 7 bases, leaving 15 bases between them. The CDR3 is made up of 14 amino acids.